The present T cell receptor (beta chain) was sequenced within a study of blood T cell repertoires in COVID-19. People in the exposed group encountered a COVID-19 case within 2 weeks before entering the study. Per the original data handling: The assay estimated nucleated cells by amplifying reference gene primers. Some clones are missing from TCRdb's copy, which holds only in-frame ones; the method was immunoSEQ multiplex PCR. That table is the source of V, J and clone size, and D and trimming were worked out from the DNA. The table has 430,000 or so clones, 88% seen once; the top ten hold 1.4%. Trimming shortened V by 4 bases and J by 3 bases, and 10 bases separated the two germline ends. Germline V gives CDR1 SGHRS, CDR2 YFSETQ. The CDR3 totals 13 residues.

What was sequenced was PBMCs or T cells enriched from blood (not recorded which). The receptor comes from a young woman who had been exposed to COVID-19. The chain carries TRBV5-1 and TRBJ2-5, with D tentatively TRBD1 (6 bases). The CDR3 protein is CASSITGKETQYF. The CDR3 coding sequence is TGCGCCAGCAGCATAACAGGGAAAGAGACCCAGTACTTC.